This TCR beta chain was retrieved from a study of blood T cell repertoires in COVID-19. The data were produced by immunoSEQ multiplex PCR, yet TCRdb's version contains in-frame clones alone and is incomplete. Of about 97,000 clones in the sample, 85% were seen once. Looked up from germline, CDR1 is SGHRS and CDR2 is YFSETQ. The CDR3 is 16 residues long. Trimming stripped 1 base from V and 0 bases from J, with 10 bases between. This rearrangement joins TRBV5-1 to TRBJ2-2, with D hard to call. Source material: peripheral blood. This TCR came from a woman in her 70s with active or convalescent COVID-19. The CDR3 protein is CASSLSYASNTGELFF. The DNA for the CDR3 is TGCGCCAGCAGCTTGTCATACGCGTCGAACACCGGGGAGCTGTTTTTT.